This T cell receptor (beta chain) was retrieved from a study of blood T cell repertoires in COVID-19. Study-level background: Sites in the United States, Italy and Spain provided acute and convalescent COVID-19 samples. T cells, B-cell-depleted T cells, or PBMCs provided the cDNA or gDNA that served as material.

Clones were sequenced by immunoSEQ multiplex PCR, and TCRdb holds only the in-frame ones, with some missing. The profile shows about 46,000 clones, around 82% of them singletons. The CDR3 loop spans 14 amino acids. Looked up from germline, CDR1 is SGHNT and CDR2 is YYREEE (reference sequence). V lost 1 base and J lost 7, with 9 bases in between. This clonotype was sampled from a woman older than 75 with acute or convalescent COVID-19. This rearrangement joins TRBV5-4 to TRBJ1-6; a weak D match, TRBD1 (5 bases). Sequencing input: peripheral blood. The DNA of the CDR3 is TGTGCCAGCAGCTTGCAGGGCCAAAATTCACCCCTCCACTTT. Its protein is CASSLQGQNSPLHF.